One and the same sample provided the 30 T cell receptor beta chains below, sequenced in a study of cytomegalovirus exposure and HLA in healthy donors. Some clones are missing from TCRdb's copy, which holds only in-frame ones; the method was immunoSEQ multiplex PCR. Of tens of thousands of clones in the sample, around 96% are singletons; the top ten hold around 4.5%. The sequencing sample was made of PBMCs. Receptors originate from a young man in good health and CMV-seropositive.

V usage is TRBV6-6 and J usage is TRBJ1-3; 7 nucleotides match TRBD1. Germline values: CDR1 MNHNY, CDR2 SVGAGI (reference sequence). V was clipped by 2 bases and J by 8 bases; unmatched bases: 3. The CDR3 runs 13 residues. Here the CDR3 DNA reads TGTGCCAGCAGTTACCTTCAGGGGGACACCATATATTTT. The encoded protein is CASSYLQGDTIYF.

The chain uses TRBV4-1 and TRBJ2-1, with D unresolved. V was pared by 2 bases and J by 6 bases, with 8 bases between. From germline, CDR1 is MGHRA and CDR2 YSYEKL. CDR3 size: 13 residues. The CDR3 loop reads CASSQSWANEQFF. CDR3 coding DNA: TGCGCCAGCAGCCAATCTTGGGCCAATGAGCAGTTCTTC.

This chain links TRBV18 with TRBJ2-1; TRBD2 aligns across 10 bases. The CDR3 runs to 19 residues. Germline V gene lookup returns CDR1 KGHSH and CDR2 LQKENI. V was pared by 2 bases and J by 1 base, with 11 bases of the junction left unmatched. CDR3 nucleotide sequence: TGTGCCAGCTCACCAAGGCTACTAGCGGGGAAGGGATCCTACAATGAGCAGTTCTTC. It translates to CASSPRLLAGKGSYNEQFF.

The table lists this clone with a count of one. This rearrangement joins TRBV29-1 to TRBJ1-3; D gene ambiguous. The V and J ends lost 6 bases and 4 bases respectively, with 13 bases between them. The germline V gene has CDR1 SQVTM and CDR2 ANQGSEA. This CDR3 spans 13 amino acids. The CDR3 DNA is TGCAGCGTCGTCCTAACCTGGGGAAACACCATATATTTT. It yields the protein CSVVLTWGNTIYF.

The chain combines TRBV9 with TRBJ1-2; 9 positions agree with TRBD1. In germline, CDR1 is SGDLS, CDR2 YYNGEE. The CDR3 runs 15 residues. J gave up 4 bases and V 2 bases, and 6 bases lay outside the gene matches. CDR3 protein: CASSVLGTGTYGYTF. DNA of the CDR3: TGTGCCAGCAGCGTGCTCGGGACAGGGACCTATGGCTACACCTTC.

This sequence joins TRBV29-1 and TRBJ1-2; TRBD1 matches at 7 bases. CDR1 and CDR2 from the germline V gene are SQVTM and ANQGSEA. The CDR3 contains 12 residues. V dropped 5 bases and J dropped 4; count of bases not matched to a gene: 4. For the CDR3, the DNA is TGCAGCGTTACAGGGGAGGCCTATGGCTACACCTTC. Translated: CSVTGEAYGYTF.

This clone is a singleton in its sample. V and J are TRBV7-2 and TRBJ2-7; a possible D gene is TRBD1 (5 bases). The CDR3 is 14 amino acids. Germline V CDR1 and CDR2: SGHTA, FQGNSA. Trimming took off 5 bases at V and 5 bases at J, with 16 bases between the two ends. CDR3 sequence reads: CASSPKRGGHEQYF. CDR3 coding DNA: TGTGCCAGCAGCCCCAAAAGGGGTGGCCACGAGCAGTACTTC.

The chain joins TRBV27 to TRBJ2-5, with 10 nucleotides matching TRBD1. In germline, CDR1 is MNHEY, CDR2 SMNVEV (reference sequence). The length of the CDR3 is 13 residues. The junction had 1 base not matched to a gene; V was cut back by 7 bases and J by 2 bases. The CDR3 loop reads CASTGQGQETQYF. The CDR3 region has the DNA TGTGCCAGCACGGGACAGGGGCAAGAGACCCAGTACTTC.

The chain joins TRBV30 to TRBJ1-2, with 9 bases identical to TRBD1. The V and J ends lost 3 bases and 4 bases, in that order; junction bases with no gene match: 6. The CDR3 extends over 14 amino acids. Per germline, CDR1 GTSNPN and CDR2 SVGIG (reference sequence). The CDR3 DNA reads TGTGCCTGGAGCCCGGGACAGGGCGGCTATGGCTACACCTTC. Its translation is CAWSPGQGGYGYTF. Filled out from reference TRBV30 and TRBJ1-2, the complete variable domain reads SQTIHQWPATLVQPVGSPLSLECTVEGTSNPNLYWYRQAAGRGLQLLFYSVGIGQISSEVPQNLSASRPQDRQFILSSKKLLLSDSGFYLCAWSPGQGGYGYTFGSGTRLTVV.

The V call is TRBV10-1, the J call TRBJ1-1; maybe TRBD1 (6 bases). Trimming removed 9 bases from V and 5 bases from J, with 19 bases in between. CDR3 length: 14 amino acids. The germline gives CDR1 WNHNN, CDR2 SYGVQD (reference sequence). The CDR3 spells CASAPGTRGTEAFF. In DNA form, the CDR3 reads TGCGCCAGTGCACCCGGGACACGGGGAACTGAAGCTTTCTTT.

The chain carries TRBV25-1 and TRBJ1-1, with 9 bases lining up with TRBD1. Germline loops: CDR1 MGHDK, CDR2 SYGVNS. The length of the CDR3 is 14 residues. Trimming took 6 bases from V and 8 from J; bases not matched to a gene: 10. CDR3 amino acids: CASRLTGGDREAFF. CDR3 nucleotide sequence: TGTGCCAGCAGGCTGACAGGGGGGGACAGAGAAGCTTTCTTT.

V usage is TRBV7-9 and J usage is TRBJ2-6, with D hard to call. V was shortened by 4 bases and J by 1 base, with 8 bases between the two germline ends. CDR1 and CDR2 from the germline V gene are SEHNR and FQNEAQ (reference sequence). This CDR3 contains 15 residues. CDR3: CASSYSRSGANVLTF. The CDR3 coding sequence is TGTGCCAGCAGCTATAGCCGGTCTGGGGCCAACGTCCTGACTTTC.

This clone was found once. The CDR3 spells CASKPRQMATNEKLFF. The CDR3 DNA reads TGTGCCAGTAAACCCCGACAGATGGCAACTAATGAAAAACTGTTTTTT. The J gene is TRBJ1-4, the V gene TRBV19; tentatively, D is TRBD1 (5 bases). V dropped 7 bases and J dropped 0 bases, with 15 bases sitting between them. CDR1 is LNHDA, CDR2 SQIVND, per germline (reference sequence). The CDR3 is 16 residues long. Full variable domain (remainder filled in from reference TRBV19 and TRBJ1-4): DGGITQSPKYLFRKEGQNVTLSCEQNLNHDAMYWYRQDPGQGLRLIYYSQIVNDFQKGDIAEGYSVSREKKESFPLTVTSAQKNPTAFYLCASKPRQMATNEKLFFGSGTQLSVL.

This chain joins TRBV29-1 and TRBJ2-7, with TRBD2 as a possible D gene (6 bases). The CDR3 spans 13 residues. Trimming pared 2 bases from V and 1 base from J, leaving 9 bases between. Germline CDR1 and CDR2: SQVTM and ANQGSEA. The CDR3 here is CSVEWGGSYEQYF. The DNA of the CDR3 is TGCAGCGTTGAATGGGGAGGATCCTACGAGCAGTACTTC.

V gene TRBV6-1 combines with J gene TRBJ2-7, with TRBD2 matching 9 bases. The V gene end was trimmed by 6 bases and the J gene end by 5 bases; junction bases not matched to a gene: 5. Germline CDR1 reads MNHNS; CDR2 reads SASEGT. The CDR3 extends over 13 amino acids. Here the CDR3 reads CASRPSGTDEQYF. The CDR3 bases are TGTGCCAGCAGACCTAGCGGGACGGACGAGCAGTACTTC.

The chain uses TRBV11-2 and TRBJ2-7, with 7 positions matching TRBD2. The germline gives CDR1 SGHAT, CDR2 FQNNGV. V gave up 5 bases and J gave up 3 bases; unmatched junction bases: 7. The CDR3 length is 14 residues. Written as DNA, the CDR3 is TGTGCCAGCAGCCGGGGGGTAGCGGGCTACGAGCAGTACTTC. Translation gives CASSRGVAGYEQYF.

In DNA form, the CDR3 reads TGTGCCAGCAGGACTAGCGGAGGCTCCTACAATGAGCAGTTCTTC. Protein sequence: CASRTSGGSYNEQFF. J is TRBJ2-1 and V is TRBV11-2; 9 bases map to TRBD2. The CDR3 spans 15 residues. Germline CDR1 and CDR2: SGHAT and FQNNGV. Trimming cost V 6 bases and J 0 bases; bases outside gene matches: 3.

This clone was recorded once. This rearrangement joins TRBV7-8 to TRBJ2-7; 9 nucleotides match TRBD2. The CDR3 sequence is 14 residues long. J gave up 3 bases and V 5 bases, and 5 bases lay outside the gene matches. Per germline, CDR1 SGHVS and CDR2 FQNEAQ. The CDR3 DNA reads TGTGCCAGCAGCGGCCTGACTAGCGGCTACGAGCAGTACTTC. Amino acids: CASSGLTSGYEQYF.

The V call is TRBV7-9, the J call TRBJ1-6, with D hard to call. Trimming pared 4 bases from V and 10 bases from J, leaving 14 bases between. This CDR3 region has 14 residues. CDR1 SEHNR and CDR2 FQNEAQ come from the germline V gene (reference sequence). The CDR3 loop reads CASSYSQAGSPLHF. CDR3 in DNA: TGTGCCAGCAGCTATTCACAAGCGGGATCACCCCTCCACTTT.

The V call is TRBV28, the J call TRBJ2-5; D possibly corresponds to TRBD1 (6 bases). This CDR3 has 18 residues. Trimming took off 1 base at V and 4 bases at J, with 22 bases between the two ends. Germline CDR1 reads MDHEN; CDR2 reads SYDVKM. CDR3 DNA: TGTGCCAGCAGTTTATTGACAGGCCCCTCGCCGACTGGAGAGACCCAGTACTTC. Translating gives CASSLLTGPSPTGETQYF.

The CDR3 sequence is CASRRTQGYEQYF. CDR3 nucleotides: TGTGCCAGCAGGCGAACACAGGGTTACGAGCAGTACTTC. V gene TRBV28 combines with J gene TRBJ2-7; TRBD1 might be the D (6 bases). V dropped 6 bases and J dropped 4 bases, with 13 bases sitting between them. Per the germline V gene, CDR1 is MDHEN and CDR2 is SYDVKM. CDR3 length: 13 residues.

The chain is built from TRBV11-3 and TRBJ2-1; D possibly corresponds to TRBD2 (5 bases). Germline values: CDR1 SGHNT, CDR2 YENEEA. Between the trimmed V and J ends, which lost 1 base and 4 bases, there was a span of 11 bases. The CDR3 runs 15 residues. Written as DNA, the CDR3 is TGTGCCAGCAGCTTAGGCAGCGGAGAGTACAATGAGCAGTTCTTC. It is translated as CASSLGSGEYNEQFF.

V is TRBV9 and J is TRBJ2-1; weak D call: TRBD2 (6 bases). Trimming stripped 3 bases from V and 9 bases from J, with 22 bases between. The CDR3 is made up of 16 amino acids. Germline CDR1 is SGDLS and CDR2 is YYNGEE. The CDR3 DNA reads as TGTGCCAGCAGCGCTAGTGGGAGGTCGCATTCAGGTGAGCAGTTCTTC. Translated: CASSASGRSHSGEQFF.

This sequence joins TRBV7-9 and TRBJ2-1; tentative D call: TRBD1 (5 bases). V was shortened by 3 bases and J by 8 bases, with 17 bases between the two germline ends. Looked up from germline, CDR1 is SEHNR and CDR2 is FQNEAQ (reference sequence). The CDR3 has 15 residues. CDR3 sequence reads: CASSFRGPPPDEQFF. The CDR3 nucleotides are TGTGCCAGCAGCTTTAGGGGCCCCCCTCCTGATGAGCAGTTCTTC.

The chain joins TRBV11-3 to TRBJ2-1; 8 bases align to TRBD2. CDR1 is SGHNT, CDR2 YENEEA, per germline. The CDR3 runs 15 residues. The V and J ends lost 7 bases and 7 bases, in that order; junction bases with no gene match: 12. The CDR3, as DNA: TGTGCCAGCAACATTCGGGGGGGGGCCGTAAATGAGCAGTTCTTC. It translates to CASNIRGGAVNEQFF.

In its sample, this clone was seen once. This chain uses TRBV29-1 with TRBJ1-4; 10 nucleotides align to TRBD1. J lost 8 bases, V lost 4 bases, and 4 bases had no gene match. Looked up from germline, CDR1 is SQVTM and CDR2 is ANQGSEA. The length of the CDR3 is 13 residues. CDR3 sequence: CSVGGTGVEKLFF. The DNA for the CDR3 is TGCAGCGTTGGAGGGACAGGGGTCGAAAAACTGTTTTTT.

The chain employs TRBV6-4 and TRBJ2-3, with 10 bases identical to TRBD2. The CDR3 consists of 16 residues. With 6 bases clipped from V and 2 bases from J, the junction kept 8 bases outside the gene matches. CDR1 is MRHNA, CDR2 SNTAGT, per germline. CDR3 DNA sequence: TGTGCCAGCAGCGGAATTAGCGGGGGGACCACAGATACGCAGTATTTT. Protein: CASSGISGGTTDTQYF.

The chain has TRBV27 and TRBJ2-7; TRBD2 is a possible D gene (5 bases). Deletions cut 2 bases from V and 0 bases from J, with 11 bases between. This CDR3 is 15 amino acids long. Per germline, CDR1 MNHEY and CDR2 SMNVEV (reference sequence). CDR3 sequence: CASSLTVAFSYEQYF. The CDR3 region has the DNA TGTGCCAGCAGTTTAACTGTAGCGTTCTCCTACGAGCAGTACTTC.

V and J are TRBV4-1 and TRBJ1-3, with unresolved D. Trimming left V 4 bases short and J 5 bases short, with 18 bases between. The CDR3 runs to 16 residues. Germline assignment: CDR1 MGHRA and CDR2 YSYEKL. The CDR3 reads CASSLAPEEARNTIYF. CDR3 nucleotide sequence: TGCGCCAGCAGCCTGGCCCCAGAGGAGGCGAGAAACACCATATATTTT.

The rearrangement uses TRBV7-3 and TRBJ2-5; 8 bases line up with TRBD1. Trimming removed 4 bases from V and 5 bases from J; junction bases left unmatched: 9. Germline values: CDR1 SGHTA, CDR2 FQGTGA. The CDR3 is 15 residues long. The CDR3 DNA follows: TGTGCCAGCAGCTCCACAGGGGGGTCCTTGGAGACCCAGTACTTC. This encodes CASSSTGGSLETQYF.